The 27 T cell receptor beta chains below all came from one sample that was sequenced in a study of cytomegalovirus exposure and HLA in healthy donors. PCR involved 60 Vbeta and 13 Jbeta primers. Assay: immunoSEQ multiplex PCR; the TCRdb copy retains only in-frame clones and omits some. Among roughly 180,000 clones listed, 85% were seen once. Sequencing was done on a sample of PBMCs. The source of these receptors is a boy between 2 and 10 years old in good health and CMV-seronegative.

V is TRBV2 and J is TRBJ2-1, with a weak D call TRBD1 (5 bases). Germline CDR1 reads SNHLY; CDR2 reads FYNNEI. V lost 4 bases, J lost 9 bases, and 7 bases lay in between. The CDR3 loop spans 11 amino acids. The CDR3: CASSARGEQFF. In DNA form, the CDR3 reads TGTGCCAGCAGTGCAAGGGGTGAGCAGTTCTTC. The full variable domain, rest sourced from reference TRBV2 and TRBJ2-1, is EPEVTQTPSHQVTQMGQEVILRCVPISNHLYFYWYRQILGQKVEFLVSFYNNEISEKSEIFDDQFSVERPDGSNFTLKIRSTKLEDSAMYFCASSARGEQFFGPGTRLTVL.

The chain couples TRBV28 to TRBJ2-7; 10 bases agree with TRBD2. CDR1 and CDR2 from the germline V gene are MDHEN and SYDVKM. V shed 10 bases, J shed 7 bases, and the junction held 7 bases outside the gene matches. The CDR3 sequence is 12 residues long. CDR3 protein: CATTSGWGEQYF. In DNA form, the CDR3 reads TGTGCCACGACTAGCGGGTGGGGAGAGCAGTACTTC.

This clone was picked up a small number of times. V gene TRBV1 combines with J gene TRBJ1-2; the DNA was not compared with TRBD1, the D call given in the table. TRBV1 is classified as a pseudogene. CDR3 length: 16 amino acids. The CDR3 coding sequence is TGCACCAGCAGCCAAGAGAGGACACACGCAGACTATGGCTACACCTTC. It specifies CTSSQERTHADYGYTF.

This chain joins TRBV29-1 and TRBJ2-1; 10 bases line up with TRBD2. The length of the CDR3 is 14 residues. The germline V gene has CDR1 SQVTM and CDR2 ANQGSEA. Germline trimming cut 7 bases from V and 8 bases from J; bases unmatched to any gene: 11. The CDR3 DNA reads TGCAGCGCGAAACTAGCGGGACCGAGCCATGAGCAGTTCTTC. Protein product: CSAKLAGPSHEQFF.

The V and J genes are TRBV7-9 and TRBJ2-2; D may be TRBD1 (6 bases). V was cut by 8 bases and J by 6 bases, with 10 bases left in between. In germline, CDR1 is SEHNR, CDR2 FQNEAQ (reference sequence). The CDR3 loop spans 12 amino acids. CDR3 sequence (DNA): TGTGCCAGCGCCAGGGGACCCGGGGAGCTGTTTTTT. It translates to CASARGPGELFF.

The J gene is TRBJ1-3, the V gene TRBV5-1, with D uncertain. There are 14 residues in the CDR3. The germline V gene has CDR1 SGHRS and CDR2 YFSETQ. V gave up 1 base and J gave up 2 bases, with 7 bases separating them. The CDR3 region has the DNA TGCGCCAGCAGCTTGTCGGAGCCTGGAAACACCATATATTTT. Its protein product is CASSLSEPGNTIYF.

The J gene is TRBJ1-5, the V gene TRBV4-1, with 7 bases fitting TRBD1. The CDR3 extends over 15 amino acids. With V trimmed by 1 base and J by 6 bases, 6 bases remained unmatched. CDR1 is MGHRA and CDR2 is YSYEKL in the germline V gene. The CDR3 DNA is TGCGCCAGCAGCCAAGTAGACAGGGAAGGTCAGCCCCAGCATTTT. It translates to CASSQVDREGQPQHF.

The rearrangement links TRBV21-1 to TRBJ2-1; the table's D call of TRBD1 was not tested on the DNA. TRBV21-1 is tagged as a pseudogene. The CDR3 loop spans 16 amino acids. The CDR3 DNA follows: TGTGCCAGCAGCTCCCCGAGGGACAGGGATTACAATGAGCAGTTCTTC. It translates to CASSSPRDRDYNEQFF.

V usage is TRBV2 and J usage is TRBJ1-1; D remains unclear. V was pared by 8 bases and J by 3 bases, with 10 bases between. The germline V gene has CDR1 SNHLY and CDR2 FYNNEI. The CDR3 length is 12 residues. The CDR3 DNA follows: TGTGCCAGCGTGCCCGGGGACACTGAAGCTTTCTTT. Amino acid sequence: CASVPGDTEAFF.

The chain employs TRBV7-3 and TRBJ2-3; no firm D call. V was cut by 4 bases and J by 1 base, with 12 bases left in between. The V gene's germline CDR1 is SGHTA and CDR2 FQGTGA. The length of the CDR3 is 15 residues. CDR3 nucleotides: TGTGCCAGCAGCTCTTTCTCTCGCGGCACAGATACGCAGTATTTT. As protein: CASSSFSRGTDTQYF. The complete variable domain, with remaining parts taken from reference TRBV7-3 and TRBJ2-3, reads GAGVSQTPSNKVTEKGKYVELRCDPISGHTALYWYRQSLGQGPEFLIYFQGTGAADDSGLPNDRFFAVRPEGSVSTLKIQRTERGDSAVYLCASSSFSRGTDTQYFGPGTRLTVL.

The CDR3 sequence: CASSEGGLSTDTQYF. The CDR3 nucleotides are TGTGCCAGCAGTGAGGGAGGGCTAAGCACAGATACGCAGTATTTT. The rearrangement uses TRBV6-1 and TRBJ2-3, with TRBD2 matching 7 bases. The CDR3 spans 15 residues. Germline-derived CDR1 and CDR2 are MNHNS and SASEGT. J was trimmed by 0 bases and V by 3 bases; bases with no gene match: 3.

J is TRBJ1-1 and V is TRBV19; D not resolved. Trimming shortened V by 0 bases and J by 3 bases, and 14 bases separated the two germline ends. Germline V gene data show CDR1 as LNHDA and CDR2 as SQIVND (reference sequence). The CDR3 is made up of 16 amino acids. The CDR3 DNA sequence: TGTGCCAGTAGTATAGATTCGGAGATATCGGACACTGAAGCTTTCTTT. Residues: CASSIDSEISDTEAFF.

The chain carries TRBV18 and TRBJ2-7; TRBD1 matches at 8 bases. The CDR3 runs 17 residues. Germline CDR1 reads KGHSH; CDR2 reads LQKENI. The trim removed 0 bases at V and 2 bases at J, leaving 9 bases unmatched. The CDR3 protein is CASSPPGGQGSPYEQYV. The CDR3 bases are TGTGCCAGCTCACCACCGGGCGGACAGGGTTCGCCCTACGAGCAGTACGTC.

In this sample, this clone turned up a few times. V usage is TRBV6-4 and J usage is TRBJ2-6; tentatively, D is TRBD2 (5 bases). Trimming removed 3 bases from V and 1 base from J, with 7 bases in between. CDR1 MRHNA and CDR2 SNTAGT come from the germline V gene. This CDR3 contains 15 residues. The CDR3 loop reads CASSERDSGANVLTF. The CDR3 bases are TGTGCCAGCAGTGAACGGGATTCTGGGGCCAACGTCCTGACTTTC.

V and J are TRBV11-1 and TRBJ2-3, with a possible D match to TRBD2 (6 bases). The CDR3 runs to 14 residues. With 5 bases removed from V and 0 bases from J, the gap between germline ends came to 9 bases. The germline V gene encodes CDR1 SGHAT and CDR2 FQDESV (reference sequence). This CDR3 is CASSARGSTDTQYF. The CDR3 bases are TGTGCCAGCAGCGCCCGGGGGAGCACAGATACGCAGTATTTT.

This rearrangement joins TRBV29-1 to TRBJ2-1, with D possibly being TRBD2 (5 bases). With 6 bases removed from V and 0 bases from J, the gap between germline ends came to 18 bases. This CDR3 has 16 residues. Looked up from germline, CDR1 is SQVTM and CDR2 is ANQGSEA. The CDR3 here is CSVSASSSTSYNEQFF. CDR3 sequence (DNA): TGCAGCGTATCAGCATCCTCTAGCACCTCCTACAATGAGCAGTTCTTC.

This chain joins TRBV15 and TRBJ2-6, with D uncertain. The CDR3 totals 15 residues. Germline V gene sequence: CDR1 LNHNV, CDR2 YYDKDF (reference sequence). V was cut by 1 base and J by 1 base, with 5 bases left in between. CDR3 sequence: CATSRGESGANVLTF. The CDR3 DNA follows: TGTGCCACCAGCAGAGGAGAGTCTGGGGCCAACGTCCTGACTTTC.

V gene TRBV28 combines with J gene TRBJ2-7; a possible D gene is TRBD2 (7 bases). Germline values: CDR1 MDHEN, CDR2 SYDVKM. This CDR3 spans 14 amino acids. The V end lost 3 bases, the J end lost 6 bases, and 15 bases lay between the germline ends. The CDR3 sequence is CASSLGAGASEQYV. In DNA form, the CDR3 reads TGTGCCAGCAGTTTGGGCGCGGGGGCAAGCGAGCAGTACGTC.

This chain links TRBV28 with TRBJ1-5, with D maybe TRBD1 (5 bases). The CDR3 sequence is 15 residues long. Germline V gene data show CDR1 as MDHEN and CDR2 as SYDVKM. Trimming left V 3 bases short and J 4 bases short, with 13 bases between. This chain's CDR3 is CASSFFQGPNQPQHF. CDR3 nucleotides: TGTGCCAGCAGTTTTTTCCAGGGCCCAAATCAGCCCCAGCATTTT.

V is TRBV6-6 and J is TRBJ2-5; 7 bases match TRBD2. CDR1 is MNHNY and CDR2 is SVGAGI in the germline V gene (reference sequence). The V and J ends lost 6 bases and 5 bases, in that order; junction bases with no gene match: 15. This CDR3 region has 16 residues. The CDR3 protein is CASRNQRAGDLETQYF. As DNA, the CDR3 is TGTGCCAGCAGAAACCAGAGGGCGGGGGATTTGGAGACCCAGTACTTC.

The chain uses TRBV10-3 and TRBJ2-2; the D gene is possibly TRBD1 (6 bases). The CDR3 is 15 residues long. The germline V and J ends were trimmed by 7 bases and 3 bases, with 15 bases remaining between them. Germline values: CDR1 ENHRY, CDR2 SYGVKD. The CDR3 sequence: CAIIGSEGDTGELFF. The DNA of the CDR3 is TGTGCCATCATAGGGTCCGAGGGGGACACCGGGGAGCTGTTTTTT.

Points on this clone: At one end, the junction sequence differs from germline, possibly due to a read error. V gene TRBV7-2 combines with J gene TRBJ2-1, with 11 nucleotides matching TRBD2. CDR1 and CDR2 from the germline V gene are SGHTA and FQGNSA. CDR3 length: 16 amino acids. The CDR3 sequence is CASSLEGSGRAHEQFF. CDR3 in DNA: TGTGCCAGCAGCTTAGAGGGTAGCGGGAGGGCCCATGAACAGTTCTTC.

V usage is TRBV5-1 and J usage is TRBJ2-3; 11 bases agree with TRBD1. CDR3 length equals 15 residues. V was clipped by 4 bases and J by 6 bases; unmatched bases: 7. Germline CDR1 SGHRS, CDR2 YFSETQ. The CDR3, as DNA: TGCGCCAGCAGCCCGGGACAGGGGGGAGAGGATACGCAGTATTTT. It yields the protein CASSPGQGGEDTQYF.

This clone was counted between two and nine times. The CDR3 loop reads CASSTSLLGGELFF. CDR3 sequence (DNA): TGCGCCAGCAGTACTAGTCTCTTGGGCGGGGAGCTGTTTTTT. The chain has TRBV10-1 and TRBJ2-2; possibly TRBD2 for D (5 bases). The CDR3 extends over 14 amino acids. V was shortened by 5 bases and J by 7 bases, with 14 bases between the two germline ends. In germline, CDR1 is WNHNN, CDR2 SYGVQD (reference sequence).

The chain joins TRBV28 to TRBJ2-1, with 14 bases aligning to TRBD2. The germline V gene encodes CDR1 MDHEN and CDR2 SYDVKM. The V gene end was trimmed by 7 bases and the J gene end by 9 bases; junction bases not matched to a gene: 8. CDR3 length: 15 amino acids. The CDR3 DNA reads TGTGCCAGCAACCCCCCGGGACTAGCGGGAGTTGAGCAGTTCTTC. This codes for CASNPPGLAGVEQFF.

V usage is TRBV6-5 and J usage is TRBJ2-2; unclear D gene. Germline CDR1 MNHEY, CDR2 SVGAGI. The CDR3 runs 12 residues. V lost 6 bases to trimming and J lost 4 bases, with 6 bases between them. CDR3 residues: CASSVFTGELFF. Written as DNA, the CDR3 is TGTGCCAGCAGCGTCTTCACCGGGGAGCTGTTTTTT.

In its sample, this clone was seen once. V and J are TRBV18 and TRBJ2-2; D gene ambiguous. V lost 5 bases, J lost 1 base, and 8 bases lay in between. Looked up from germline, CDR1 is KGHSH and CDR2 is LQKENI. CDR3 length: 14 residues. Here the CDR3 DNA reads TGTGCCAGCTCAACGAAGCAGAACACCGGGGAGCTGTTTTTT. Protein: CASSTKQNTGELFF.